The rows below give T cell receptor beta chains drawn from one sample of a study of shared clonotypes between healthy human individuals. The repertoire was sequenced with immunoSEQ multiplex PCR; TCRdb's copy has only in-frame clones and lacks some. The table shows approximately 250,000 clones, with 65% occurring only once. The source material was memory CD4+ T cells sorted from blood. The receptors were sampled from a man in his thirties or forties in good health. CDR3s include the opening cysteine and the closing phenylalanine or tryptophan. The order of the fields is J gene, clone size, D gene, V gene, CDR3 DNA, CDR3 protein. The D gene is left open where the match is weak. For some rows the clone size is stated as once, few or many, or as a class when expanded; others skip it.

J: TRBJ2-7
size: .
D: .
V: TRBV21-1
DNA: TGTGCCAGCAGCAAAGGGGGGACTAGCGGGAGATACGAGCAGTACTTC
CDR3: CASSKGGTSGRYEQYF

J: TRBJ1-1
size: .
D: .
V: TRBV30
DNA: TGTGCCTTAAAGTCAAGGGGGGTTTTTGAAGCTTTCTTT
CDR3: CALKSRGVFEAFF

J: TRBJ2-3
size: once
D: .
V: TRBV11-2
DNA: TGTGCCAGCAGCTTAGACCTCCGAGGAGGGAAAGATACGCAGTATTTT
CDR3: CASSLDLRGGKDTQYF

J: TRBJ2-6
size: .
D: .
V: TRBV7-6
DNA: TGTGCCAGCAGCCCCTACGGGGCCAACGTCCTGACTTTC
CDR3: CASSPYGANVLTF

J: TRBJ2-1
size: few
D: .
V: TRBV25-1
DNA: TGTGCCAGCAGTGATAAGGTGAATGGGTCCTACAATGAGCAGTTCTTC
CDR3: CASSDKVNGSYNEQFF

J: TRBJ1-4
size: .
D: .
V: TRBV9
DNA: TGTGCCAGCAGCACCCAGGGTGAAAAACTGTTTTTT
CDR3: CASSTQGEKLFF

J: TRBJ2-7
size: .
D: TRBD1
V: TRBV5-1
DNA: TGCGCCAGCAGCTGGGGGACAGGCTACGAGCAGTACTTC
CDR3: CASSWGTGYEQYF

J: TRBJ2-1
size: .
D: TRBD2
V: TRBV15
DNA: TGTGCCACCAGCAGGACTAGCGGCCTTTACAATGAGCAGTTCTTC
CDR3: CATSRTSGLYNEQFF

J: TRBJ2-5
size: .
D: .
V: TRBV15
DNA: TGTGCCACCAGCGGCGGGGAGCGAGAGACCCAGTACTTC
CDR3: CATSGGERETQYF

J: TRBJ2-4
size: once
D: .
V: TRBV6-5
DNA: TGTGCCAGCAGTTACTCGTTCTCCCAGGGCGCAAACATTCAGTACTTC
CDR3: CASSYSFSQGANIQYF

J: TRBJ2-3
size: .
D: .
V: TRBV9
DNA: TGTGCCAGCAGCGTAGAGACAGGGACTTCAAATACGCAGTATTTT
CDR3: CASSVETGTSNTQYF

J: TRBJ2-6
size: .
D: TRBD1
V: TRBV11-3
DNA: TGTGCCAGCAGCTTAGGCAGGGGGAGTGGGGCCAACGTCCTGACTTTC
CDR3: CASSLGRGSGANVLTF

J: TRBJ1-2
size: .
D: .
V: TRBV7-2
DNA: TGTGCCAGCAGCCCCTCGGGAGGCATAGATGGCTACACCTTC
CDR3: CASSPSGGIDGYTF

J: TRBJ2-3
size: once
D: .
V: TRBV27
DNA: TGTGCCAGCAGGGGATTACAGCGAACCACAGATACGCAGTATTTT
CDR3: CASRGLQRTTDTQYF

J: TRBJ2-3
size: once
D: TRBD1
V: TRBV6-1
DNA: TGTGCCAGCAGTGAACGGATCAGGGGGCGAACAGATACGCAGTATTTT
CDR3: CASSERIRGRTDTQYF

J: TRBJ1-4
size: .
D: TRBD1
V: TRBV28
DNA: TGTGCCAGCAGCAGGGGGCGCGATGAAAAACTGTTTTTT
CDR3: CASSRGRDEKLFF

J: TRBJ2-1
size: .
D: TRBD2
V: TRBV7-3
DNA: TGTGCCAGCAGCCCCACCATAACTAGCGGGATAAACAATGAGCAGTTCTTC
CDR3: CASSPTITSGINNEQFF

J: TRBJ2-2
size: .
D: .
V: TRBV29-1
DNA: TGCAGCGTTGGAGTCGCCGGGGGCGCGGAAGGGGAGCTGTTTTTT
CDR3: CSVGVAGGAEGELFF

J: TRBJ2-7
size: .
D: .
V: TRBV27
DNA: TGTGCCAGCAGTTTAGTCGACGGTATGAACTACGAGCAGTACTTC
CDR3: CASSLVDGMNYEQYF

J: TRBJ2-3
size: .
D: TRBD2
V: TRBV7-2
DNA: TGTGCCAGCAACTTAGCGGGACGGTCAGATACGCAGTATTTT
CDR3: CASNLAGRSDTQYF

J: TRBJ1-2
size: few
D: TRBD1
V: TRBV28
DNA: TGTGCCAGCAGTTTGACGGGACAGGGGTATGGCTACACCTTC
CDR3: CASSLTGQGYGYTF

J: TRBJ2-5
size: .
D: .
V: TRBV5-1
DNA: TGCGCCAGCAGCCCCCAAGGGTCTGGGGAGACCCAGTACTTC
CDR3: CASSPQGSGETQYF

J: TRBJ2-7
size: .
D: .
V: TRBV10-3
DNA: TGTGCCATCAGTACAGGGACGCCCTACGAGCAGTACTTC
CDR3: CAISTGTPYEQYF

J: TRBJ2-2
size: once
D: .
V: TRBV7-3
DNA: TGTGCCAGCAGCTTAAGTGGGAGCCTCACCGGGGAGCTGTTTTTT
CDR3: CASSLSGSLTGELFF

J: TRBJ2-3
size: .
D: TRBD2
V: TRBV7-2
DNA: TGTGCCAGCAGCTTAGGTGTAGCGGGAGGAGATACGCAGTATTTT
CDR3: CASSLGVAGGDTQYF

J: TRBJ1-4
size: once
D: .
V: TRBV7-2
DNA: TGTGCCAGCAGCTTAGGGGGCGCGGGTGAAAAACTGTTTTTT
CDR3: CASSLGGAGEKLFF

J: TRBJ2-1
size: .
D: .
V: TRBV25-1
DNA: TGTGCCAGCAGGGCGACCGAGCGGAATGAGCAGTTCTTC
CDR3: CASRATERNEQFF

J: TRBJ2-3
size: .
D: TRBD2
V: TRBV11-1
DNA: TGTGCCAGCAGCTTACTAGCGGGATATACAGATACGCAGTATTTT
CDR3: CASSLLAGYTDTQYF

J: TRBJ2-1
size: .
D: .
V: TRBV4-3
DNA: TGCGCCAGCAGCCAAGATAGTAACGGAGCTTGGAATGAGCAGTTCTTC
CDR3: CASSQDSNGAWNEQFF

J: TRBJ2-7
size: few
D: .
V: TRBV7-6
DNA: TGTGCCAGCAGCTTATCCCCGCAGGGCATTGCGGGGGAGCAGTACTTC
CDR3: CASSLSPQGIAGEQYF

J: TRBJ2-1
size: .
D: TRBD2
V: TRBV7-2
DNA: TGTGCCAGCAGCCCGGGACTAGGAACCTACAATGAGCAGTTCTTC
CDR3: CASSPGLGTYNEQFF

J: TRBJ2-2
size: .
D: TRBD2
V: TRBV29-1
DNA: TGCAGCGTTGTGTCTGGCCAGCGGGAGAACACCGGGGAGCTGTTTTTT
CDR3: CSVVSGQRENTGELFF

J: TRBJ2-5
size: few
D: TRBD1
V: TRBV29-1
DNA: TGCAGCGTTGGAGGACAGGGGGCGTTCGAGACCCAGTACTTC
CDR3: CSVGGQGAFETQYF

J: TRBJ2-7
size: few
D: .
V: TRBV10-2
DNA: TGCGCCACCCAGGAAGGGTTGTTCTACGAGCAGTACTTC
CDR3: CATQEGLFYEQYF

J: TRBJ2-5
size: few
D: TRBD1
V: TRBV7-9
DNA: TGTGCCAGCAGCTTAGCGGTCACAGGGGGCCGAGAGACCCAGTACTTC
CDR3: CASSLAVTGGRETQYF

J: TRBJ1-5
size: .
D: .
V: TRBV27
DNA: TGTGCCAGCAGTTCACAACAGGGTCTACGGGGTCAGCCCCAGCATTTT
CDR3: CASSSQQGLRGQPQHF

J: TRBJ2-2
size: few
D: TRBD2
V: TRBV7-3
DNA: TGTGCCAGCAGCATCACTAGCGGGAGAGTATCCGGGGAGCTGTTTTTT
CDR3: CASSITSGRVSGELFF

J: TRBJ2-1
size: .
D: TRBD2
V: TRBV25-1
DNA: TGTGCCAGCACCTGGGACTACACTAATGAGCAGTTCTTC
CDR3: CASTWDYTNEQFF

J: TRBJ2-6
size: few
D: TRBD1
V: TRBV2
DNA: TGTGCCAGCGCCGGACAGGGATCACCATCGTCTGGGGCCAACGTCCTGACTTTC
CDR3: CASAGQGSPSSGANVLTF

J: TRBJ2-1
size: few
D: .
V: TRBV5-1
DNA: TGCGCCAGCAGCTCGCTCCCCGAAGGGTACAATGAGCAGTTCTTC
CDR3: CASSSLPEGYNEQFF

J: TRBJ2-1
size: .
D: .
V: TRBV5-1
DNA: TGCGCCAGCAGCTCGGCTACAGGGTACCCGCACAATGAGCAGTTCTTC
CDR3: CASSSATGYPHNEQFF